One sample yielded the 20 T cell receptor beta chains listed below, sequenced in a study of blood T cell repertoires in COVID-19. TCRdb keeps only in-frame clones here, not all; method: immunoSEQ multiplex PCR. This repertoire shows tens of thousands of clones, approximately 80% found once; its top ten account for about 16%. The specimen sequenced was peripheral blood. These receptors were collected from a man aged 80 or over with active COVID-19.

The chain is built from TRBV29-1 and TRBJ2-7; the D gene is possibly TRBD1 (5 bases). The germline V gene encodes CDR1 SQVTM and CDR2 ANQGSEA. The CDR3 has 13 amino acids. The V end lost 3 bases, the J end lost 0 bases, and 9 bases lay between the germline ends. CDR3 sequence reads: CSVDLTDSYEQYF. The CDR3 DNA reads TGCAGCGTTGACCTGACAGACTCCTACGAGCAGTACTTC.

The chain employs TRBV5-8 and TRBJ2-7; a weak D match, TRBD2 (6 bases). CDR1 SGHTS and CDR2 YDEGEE come from the germline V gene. This CDR3 has 15 amino acids. With 2 bases removed from V and 0 bases from J, the gap between germline ends came to 12 bases. The CDR3 DNA reads as TGTGCCAGCAGCTTTCGGGGAGGATTCTCCTACGAGCAGTACTTC. It translates to CASSFRGGFSYEQYF.

This clone came up once. V and J are TRBV28 and TRBJ1-5; perhaps TRBD1 as D (5 bases). The CDR3 contains 16 residues. Trimming pared 8 bases from V and 4 bases from J, leaving 21 bases between. Germline V gene sequence: CDR1 MDHEN, CDR2 SYDVKM. In DNA form, the CDR3 reads TGTGCCAGCCCGCCGAATCAGGGTGCCAGTAATCAGCCCCAGCATTTT. This gives the protein CASPPNQGASNQPQHF.

V is TRBV14 and J is TRBJ2-2; a weak D match, TRBD2 (5 bases). V was clipped by 0 bases and J by 0 bases, with 8 bases between them. The germline V gene has CDR1 SGHDN and CDR2 FVKESK. This CDR3 has 16 residues. CDR3 in amino acids: CASSQELVANTGELFF. The CDR3 DNA reads as TGTGCCAGCAGCCAAGAACTAGTGGCGAACACCGGGGAGCTGTTTTTT.

The chain combines TRBV2 with TRBJ2-7; a possible D gene is TRBD2 (5 bases). The CDR3 extends over 11 amino acids. Germline CDR1 reads SNHLY; CDR2 reads FYNNEI. V lost 3 bases, J lost 7 bases, and 7 bases lay in between. The chain's CDR3 is CASSDWEEQYF. The CDR3 DNA reads as TGTGCCAGCAGTGACTGGGAGGAGCAGTACTTC.

This sequence joins TRBV4-3 and TRBJ2-2, with 7 bases fitting TRBD1. J lost 1 base, V lost 1 base, and 3 bases had no gene match. The CDR3 consists of 16 residues. From germline, CDR1 is LGHNA and CDR2 YSLEER. CDR3 region: CASSQAWTGNTGELFF. As DNA, the CDR3 is TGCGCCAGCAGCCAAGCCTGGACAGGGAACACCGGGGAGCTGTTTTTT.

V is TRBV6-6 and J is TRBJ2-3; 9 bases agree with TRBD1. The V gene's germline CDR1 is MNHNY and CDR2 SVGAGI (reference sequence). J lost 14 bases, V lost 6 bases, and 12 bases had no gene match. CDR3 length: 13 residues. The CDR3 reads CASSSTGGRHPYF. The CDR3 region has the DNA TGTGCCAGCAGCTCCACAGGGGGCAGACATCCGTATTTT.

This chain uses TRBV4-2 with TRBJ2-7; perhaps TRBD1 as D (5 bases). The CDR3 covers 17 residues. Germline CDR1 LGHNA, CDR2 YNFKEQ. Trimming removed 0 bases at V and 1 base at J, with 16 bases between. Here the CDR3 reads CASSQEYRGHRSYEQYF. The CDR3 DNA sequence: TGTGCCAGCAGCCAAGAGTATCGAGGACACCGATCCTACGAGCAGTACTTC.

The chain recombines TRBV19 with TRBJ1-5; TRBD1 matches 7 bases. Looked up from germline, CDR1 is LNHDA and CDR2 is SQIVND (reference sequence). The CDR3 runs to 16 residues. J gave up 3 bases and V 8 bases, and 13 bases lay outside the gene matches. The CDR3 DNA sequence: TGTGCCAGTGAATACCGGGGACAGCTCTACAATCAGCCCCAGCATTTT. Its translation: CASEYRGQLYNQPQHF.

In its sample, this clone was seen a few times. This CDR3 is CASSPTGTYEQYF. DNA of the CDR3: TGTGCCAGCAGTCCCACAGGGACCTACGAGCAGTACTTC. The chain recombines TRBV6-5 with TRBJ2-7; possible D gene TRBD1, 6 bases. This CDR3 comprises 13 residues. Per the germline V gene, CDR1 is MNHEY and CDR2 is SVGAGI. V lost 5 bases and J lost 2, with 10 bases in between.

The chain is built from TRBV27 and TRBJ2-5; 7 bases are shared with TRBD1. J was trimmed by 4 bases and V by 3 bases; bases with no gene match: 5. CDR1 and CDR2 (germline): MNHEY, SMNVEV (reference sequence). There are 14 residues in the CDR3. For the CDR3, the DNA is TGTGCCAGCAGTTTTTGGGGACAGAGAGAGACCCAGTACTTC. Translated, it gives CASSFWGQRETQYF.

This clone appeared a few times. The V call is TRBV6-6, the J call TRBJ1-2; TRBD1 matches 9 bases. Germline V gene sequence: CDR1 MNHNY, CDR2 SVGAGI (reference sequence). This CDR3 comprises 14 residues. V lost 7 bases and J lost 5; bases outside the gene matches: 8. The DNA for the CDR3 is TGTGCCAGCATAGCTCGGGACAGGGCATATGGCTACACCTTC. Translated, it gives CASIARDRAYGYTF.

This chain links TRBV29-1 with TRBJ2-1; 7 nucleotides agree with TRBD1. This CDR3 contains 14 residues. The ends lost 8 bases at V and 1 base at J; junction bases unmatched: 8. The V gene's germline CDR1 is SQVTM and CDR2 ANQGSEA. CDR3 coding DNA: TGCAGCCTTTCTCCGGGACAGTCCTACAATGAGCAGTTCTTC. Protein sequence: CSLSPGQSYNEQFF.

This chain joins TRBV29-1 and TRBJ2-7; the D gene is possibly TRBD1 (6 bases). The length of the CDR3 is 15 residues. V was trimmed by 6 bases and J by 3 bases, leaving 21 bases between them. The germline gives CDR1 SQVTM, CDR2 ANQGSEA. The CDR3 protein is CSVSGQLNFGYEQYF. The CDR3 region has the DNA TGCAGCGTATCTGGACAGCTCAATTTTGGCTACGAGCAGTACTTC.

This clone appeared many times. The chain couples TRBV28 to TRBJ2-7, with 11 bases that match TRBD2. This CDR3 spans 16 amino acids. V shed 6 bases, J shed 4 bases, and the junction held 11 bases outside the gene matches. Per germline, CDR1 MDHEN and CDR2 SYDVKM. The DNA for the CDR3 is TGTGCCAGCAGAGGCTTATCCGGGACTAGCGGATACGAGCAGTACTTC. Its protein product is CASRGLSGTSGYEQYF.

V and J are TRBV12-3 or TRBV12-4 and TRBJ2-7, with 7 bases matching TRBD1. CDR3 size: 12 residues. V trimming: 6 bases; J trimming: 3 bases; junction bases outside the gene matches: 2. The CDR3 DNA reads as TGTGCCAGCAGCACAGGGGACTACGAGCAGTACTTC. Translation: CASSTGDYEQYF.

V is TRBV5-8 and J is TRBJ1-5, with 8 nucleotides matching TRBD1. Germline V gives CDR1 SGHTS, CDR2 YDEGEE. CDR3 length: 15 amino acids. The junction had 5 bases not matched to a gene; V was cut back by 6 bases and J by 0 bases. The chain's CDR3 is CASNYDRGSNQPQHF. In nucleotides, the CDR3 is TGTGCCAGCAACTATGACAGGGGTAGCAATCAGCCCCAGCATTTT.

The chain employs TRBV5-1 and TRBJ1-6, with a possible D match to TRBD1 (5 bases). Germline CDR1 SGHRS, CDR2 YFSETQ. The CDR3 consists of 15 residues. The V end was cut by 0 bases, the J end by 5 bases, with 9 bases between. Here the CDR3 reads CASSLGIQDNSPLHF. The CDR3 nucleotides are TGCGCCAGCAGCTTGGGCATACAGGATAATTCACCCCTCCACTTT.

The V and J genes are TRBV11-3 and TRBJ1-1, with 7 bases fitting TRBD1. J lost 5 bases, V lost 5 bases, and 5 bases had no gene match. Germline V gene data show CDR1 as SGHNT and CDR2 as YENEEA. The CDR3 is 13 residues long. For the CDR3, the DNA is TGTGCCAGCAGCCCGCGGACAGGAACTGAAGCTTTCTTT. As protein: CASSPRTGTEAFF.

The V and J genes are TRBV3-1 (or the pseudogene TRBV3-2) and TRBJ1-2; no reliable D call. The germline V gene encodes CDR1 LGHDT and CDR2 YNNKEL (reference sequence). V lost 7 bases to trimming and J lost 7 bases, with 10 bases between them. The CDR3 has 11 amino acids. The DNA of the CDR3 is TGTGCCAGCATCGGAGCGGGTGGCTACACCTTC. Encoded protein: CASIGAGGYTF.